The present T cell receptor beta chain was sequenced within a study of T cell responses to AZD1222 COVID-19 vaccine. Study-wide findings and caveats: Spike-specific TCR depth and breadth grew after two AZD1222 doses. All repertoire sampling was performed exclusively after the peak T cell response.

Germline CDR1 is SGHNT and CDR2 is YYREEE (reference sequence). The CDR3 totals 15 residues. The junction had 3 bases not matched to a gene; V was cut back by 0 bases and J by 1 base. On this clone: Its target is unknown.

Some clones are missing from TCRdb's copy, which holds only in-frame ones; the method was immunoSEQ multiplex PCR. The sample shows about 86,000 clones, around 80% of them seen only once. The sequence came from an adult in good health. V and J are TRBV5-4 and TRBJ2-7; TRBD1 matches at 8 bases. The sample consisted of peripheral blood, taken on day 0 of AZD1222 vaccination. Here the CDR3 reads CASSLGQGASYEQYF. The CDR3 nucleotides are TGTGCCAGCAGCTTGGGGCAGGGGGCTTCCTACGAGCAGTACTTC. Variable domain in full (rest from reference TRBV5-4 and TRBJ2-7): ETGVTQSPTHLIKTRGQQVTLRCSSQSGHNTVSWYQQALGQGPQFIFQYYREEENGRGNFPPRFSGLQFPNYSSELNVNALELDDSALYLCASSLGQGASYEQYFGPGTRLTVT.